Each of the 25 T cell receptor beta chains below was sequenced from the same sample in a study of Ad26.COV2.S vaccination and SARS-CoV-2 variants. Using immunoSEQ multiplex PCR, the repertoire was profiled, and TCRdb retains in-frame clones only, with some absent. Of over 400,000 clones in the sample, 75% to 90% were seen once. Indicated treatment: about 20 received Ad26.COV2.S at low or high dose, single or two shots; roughly five received placebo; per-sample allocation not given. On day 63 after the first injection, vaccine and placebo recipients gave samples. The input for sequencing was peripheral blood, taken in a trial of Ad26.COV2.S vaccine versus placebo. All receptors come from a person aged 18-65 years who received the Ad26.COV2.S COVID-19 vaccine or a placebo.

This clone was seen only once. This chain uses TRBV5-1 with TRBJ2-1; the match to TRBD2 covers 14 bases. Germline lookup yields CDR1 SGHRS and CDR2 YFSETQ. The junction had 8 bases not matched to a gene; V was cut back by 3 bases and J by 0 bases. The CDR3 is made up of 19 amino acids. CDR3 sequence (DNA): TGCGCCAGCAGCTCTCGACTAGCGGGGGGGCCGTTCTCCTACAATGAGCAGTTCTTC. Protein product: CASSSRLAGGPFSYNEQFF.

CDR3 nucleotide sequence: TGTGCCAGCAGCCAACCGGGACAGGGGCATCCTTATGGGCCAGATACGCAGTATTTT. Translation gives CASSQPGQGHPYGPDTQYF. This rearrangement joins TRBV3-1 (or the pseudogene TRBV3-2) to TRBJ2-3, with TRBD1 matching over 10 bases. The germline V gene encodes CDR1 LGHDT and CDR2 YNNKEL (reference sequence). The CDR3 sequence is 19 residues long. V shed 2 bases, J shed 4 bases, and the junction held 15 bases outside the gene matches.

The CDR3 protein is CSSTSGGNEQFF. The DNA for the CDR3 is TGCAGCTCGACTAGCGGGGGAAATGAGCAGTTCTTC. The chain uses TRBV29-1 and TRBJ2-1, with 12 nucleotides matching TRBD2. Germline V gene lookup returns CDR1 SQVTM and CDR2 ANQGSEA. The CDR3 length is 12 residues. J was trimmed by 7 bases and V by 8 bases; bases with no gene match: 3.

This clone was seen more than once but under ten times. This sequence joins TRBV6-5 and TRBJ1-2, with a possible D match to TRBD1 (6 bases). V shed 0 bases and J shed 8 bases, with 13 bases lying between them. The length of the CDR3 is 14 residues. Germline loops: CDR1 MNHEY, CDR2 SVGAGI. The CDR3 reads CASSYSWGRRGYTF. The CDR3 bases are TGTGCCAGCAGTTACTCGTGGGGGCGGAGGGGCTACACCTTC.

The chain carries TRBV30 and TRBJ2-3; 9 nucleotides line up with TRBD1. Per the germline V gene, CDR1 is GTSNPN and CDR2 is SVGIG (reference sequence). CDR3 length: 15 residues. Losses at the gene ends were 1 base for V and 2 bases for J; bases not matched to a gene: 4. The CDR3 loop reads CAWSAGDRDTDTQYF. The CDR3, as DNA: TGTGCCTGGAGTGCGGGGGACAGGGACACAGATACGCAGTATTTT.

The chain combines TRBV15 with TRBJ1-5; D uncertain. V lost 0 bases, J lost 3 bases, and 9 bases lay in between. This CDR3 has 15 residues. CDR1 and CDR2 from the germline V gene are LNHNV and YYDKDF (reference sequence). The CDR3 reads CATSRDGNHNQPQHF. CDR3 DNA: TGTGCCACCAGCAGAGACGGGAATCACAATCAGCCCCAGCATTTT.

J is TRBJ1-1 and V is TRBV6-6; 9 nucleotides match TRBD1. With 6 bases clipped from V and 4 bases from J, the junction kept 12 bases outside the gene matches. There are 16 residues in the CDR3. Looked up from germline, CDR1 is MNHNY and CDR2 is SVGAGI (reference sequence). The CDR3 coding sequence is TGTGCCAGCAGGGCACAGGGGGCTGGGAGTAGCACTGAAGCTTTCTTT. Protein sequence: CASRAQGAGSSTEAFF.

This clone showed up just once. This chain links TRBV27 with TRBJ2-5, with D possibly TRBD2 on 5 matching bases. Germline assignment: CDR1 MNHEY and CDR2 SMNVEV (reference sequence). Between the trimmed V and J ends, which lost 5 bases and 5 bases, there was a span of 15 bases. The CDR3 is made up of 14 amino acids. CDR3 protein: CASSPLREHETQYF. The CDR3 nucleotides are TGTGCCAGCAGTCCCTTAAGGGAGCACGAGACCCAGTACTTC.

The chain links TRBV4-3 to TRBJ2-5; 14 bases are a match to TRBD2. V trimming: 4 bases; J trimming: 1 base; junction bases outside the gene matches: 5. The CDR3 loop spans 17 amino acids. Germline CDR1 is LGHNA and CDR2 is YSLEER. The chain's CDR3 is CASSRGLAGGAQETQYF. DNA of the CDR3: TGCGCCAGCAGCCGAGGACTAGCGGGAGGAGCCCAAGAGACCCAGTACTTC.

This clone was recorded once. The chain uses TRBV5-4 and TRBJ2-4; D might be TRBD1 (6 bases). Between the trimmed V and J ends, which lost 3 bases and 0 bases, there was a span of 13 bases. CDR1 and CDR2 from the germline V gene are SGHNT and YYREEE (reference sequence). CDR3 length: 16 residues. CDR3 in amino acids: CASSSRTDVAKNIQYF. The CDR3 DNA reads as TGTGCCAGCAGCTCACGGACAGATGTAGCCAAAAACATTCAGTACTTC.

This chain's CDR3 is CASSPPETGGDTQYF. DNA of the CDR3: TGTGCCAGCTCACCACCTGAGACAGGGGGAGATACGCAGTATTTT. The chain uses TRBV18 and TRBJ2-3; 9 nucleotides line up with TRBD1. Germline V gene lookup returns CDR1 KGHSH and CDR2 LQKENI. With 0 bases clipped from V and 5 bases from J, the junction kept 3 bases outside the gene matches. The CDR3 extends over 15 amino acids.

The gene calls are TRBV19 and TRBJ2-3; D is perhaps TRBD1 (6 bases). V dropped 6 bases and J dropped 2 bases, with 12 bases sitting between them. This CDR3 region has 14 residues. Per the germline V gene, CDR1 is LNHDA and CDR2 is SQIVND (reference sequence). In DNA, the CDR3 is TGTGCCAGTAGGGGGGCCCTTTTCACAGATACGCAGTATTTT. Its protein is CASRGALFTDTQYF.

This clone was observed once. The J gene is TRBJ2-7, the V gene TRBV18; no clear D. Trimming removed 6 bases at V and 2 bases at J, with 11 bases between. There are 13 residues in the CDR3. Germline CDR1 KGHSH, CDR2 LQKENI. CDR3: CASSHGSTYEQYV. The CDR3 coding sequence is TGTGCCAGCTCCCACGGTAGCACCTACGAGCAGTACGTC.

V and J are TRBV6-2 or TRBV6-3 and TRBJ2-7; 8 positions match TRBD2. Looked up from germline, CDR1 is MNHEY and CDR2 is SVGEGT. The V gene end was trimmed by 6 bases and the J gene end by 5 bases; junction bases not matched to a gene: 12. There are 15 residues in the CDR3. The CDR3 is CASSRSGSESHEQYV. The CDR3 DNA is TGTGCCAGCAGCCGAAGCGGGAGTGAATCCCACGAGCAGTACGTC.

Turning to this clone: A junction boundary mismatches the germline segment, possibly from a read error. V gene TRBV7-7 combines with J gene TRBJ2-5, with D unclear. The CDR3 totals 14 residues. CDR1 is SSHAT, CDR2 FNYEAQ, per germline (reference sequence). In DNA form, the CDR3 reads TGTGCTAGCAGCTTAGATACAACCCAAGAGACCCAGTACTTC. It translates to CASSLDTTQETQYF.

The rearrangement joins TRBV25-1 to TRBJ2-1; 7 bases are a match to TRBD2. The CDR3 is made up of 16 amino acids. The junction had 6 bases not matched to a gene; V was cut back by 3 bases and J by 1 base. Germline CDR1 MGHDK, CDR2 SYGVNS. In nucleotides, the CDR3 is TGTGCCAGCAGTGACTCCAGCGGGAAATCCTACAATGAGCAGTTCTTC. It translates to CASSDSSGKSYNEQFF.

This clone was found once. The rearrangement uses TRBV7-3 and TRBJ1-2; D is possibly TRBD1 (6 bases). CDR1 and CDR2 from the germline V gene are SGHTA and FQGTGA. This CDR3 has 14 residues. Trimming took off 5 bases at V and 3 bases at J, with 13 bases between the two ends. The CDR3 bases are TGTGCCAGCAGCCTGACGGGACAAGACTATGGCTACACCTTC. It encodes CASSLTGQDYGYTF.

This chain links TRBV28 with TRBJ2-2, with 8 bases lining up with TRBD1. This CDR3 spans 17 amino acids. Germline V lookup: CDR1 MDHEN, CDR2 SYDVKM. V dropped 6 bases and J dropped 1; count of bases not matched to a gene: 10. The CDR3 coding sequence is TGTGCCAGCAGATCTGCCCGGACAGGGTGGAACACCGGGGAGCTGTTTTTT. Translated: CASRSARTGWNTGELFF.

The chain combines TRBV5-1 with TRBJ2-1; 9 positions agree with TRBD2. CDR1 is SGHRS, CDR2 YFSETQ, per germline. The CDR3 is made up of 15 amino acids. Trimming cost V 2 bases and J 5 bases; bases outside gene matches: 5. CDR3 sequence reads: CASSLAGGNHNEQFF. CDR3 nucleotides: TGCGCCAGCAGCTTAGCGGGAGGTAACCACAATGAGCAGTTCTTC.

V is TRBV5-1 and J is TRBJ2-1; the match to TRBD1 covers 7 bases. The ends lost 4 bases at V and 0 bases at J; junction bases unmatched: 4. The CDR3 is 15 amino acids. The germline gives CDR1 SGHRS, CDR2 YFSETQ. The CDR3 sequence is CASSAPGGSYNEQFF. DNA for the CDR3: TGCGCCAGCAGCGCCCCAGGGGGCTCCTACAATGAGCAGTTCTTC.

This clone appeared a single time. The chain joins TRBV5-6 to TRBJ2-2, with D possibly being TRBD2 (7 bases). CDR3 length: 18 residues. CDR1 and CDR2 from the germline V gene are SGHDT and YYEEEE. Trimming removed 2 bases at V and 4 bases at J, with 21 bases between. The CDR3 spells CASSFTAGAGIGTGELFF. The DNA of the CDR3 is TGTGCCAGCAGCTTTACCGCGGGGGCGGGAATTGGCACCGGGGAGCTGTTTTTT.

The V call is TRBV18, the J call TRBJ2-3, with D perhaps TRBD2 (6 bases). The CDR3 contains 16 residues. V was pared by 0 bases and J by 4 bases, with 14 bases between. CDR1 is KGHSH and CDR2 is LQKENI in the germline V gene. The CDR3 protein is CASSPPGSRRADTQYF. CDR3 DNA sequence: TGTGCCAGCTCACCACCGGGTAGCCGGAGGGCAGATACGCAGTATTTT.

This chain uses TRBV30 with TRBJ2-1; 10 bases align to TRBD2. The germline gives CDR1 GTSNPN, CDR2 SVGIG (reference sequence). After removal of 5 bases from V and 6 bases from J, the junction contained 10 bases not matched to a gene. CDR3 size: 15 residues. CDR3: CAWEGLAGVGNEQFF. In DNA form, the CDR3 reads TGTGCCTGGGAGGGCCTAGCGGGAGTTGGCAATGAGCAGTTCTTC.

The V call is TRBV27, the J call TRBJ2-3; 12 bases align to TRBD2. V dropped 5 bases and J dropped 4; count of bases not matched to a gene: 7. The CDR3 spans 16 residues. Germline V gives CDR1 MNHEY, CDR2 SMNVEV (reference sequence). The CDR3 here is CASSLPTSGGSDTQYF. As DNA, the CDR3 is TGTGCCAGCAGTCTTCCGACTAGCGGGGGTTCAGATACGCAGTATTTT.

V and J are TRBV5-1 and TRBJ1-2; TRBD1 aligns across 8 bases. The V segment lost 1 base and the J segment 4 bases; nucleotides outside the gene matches: 6. The germline V gene has CDR1 SGHRS and CDR2 YFSETQ. The CDR3 length is 15 residues. CDR3 residues: CASSLRGQEIYGYTF. The DNA of the CDR3 is TGCGCCAGCAGCTTGAGGGGACAGGAAATCTATGGCTACACCTTC. Full variable domain (rest looked up from reference TRBV5-1 and TRBJ1-2): KAGVTQTPRYLIKTRGQQVTLSCSPISGHRSVSWYQQTPGQGLQFLFEYFSETQRNKGNFPGRFSGRQFSNSRSEMNVSTLELGDSALYLCASSLRGQEIYGYTFGSGTRLTVV.